The next 18 T cell receptor beta chains were all read from a single sample in a study of blood T cell repertoires in COVID-19. The data were produced by immunoSEQ multiplex PCR, yet TCRdb's version contains in-frame clones alone and is incomplete. The sample consists of roughly 150,000 clones, about 86% of them appearing once. Specimen: peripheral blood. Receptor source: a woman in her 70s who had recovered from COVID-19.

This chain links TRBV5-5 with TRBJ2-5, with 10 bases aligning to TRBD2. The V gene end was trimmed by 4 bases and the J gene end by 1 base; junction bases not matched to a gene: 7. CDR1 SGHKS and CDR2 YYEKEE come from the germline V gene (reference sequence). This CDR3 has 16 residues. In nucleotides, the CDR3 is TGTGCCAGCAGCCGGGGTAGCGGGGGGCGCCAAGAGACCCAGTACTTC. Protein product: CASSRGSGGRQETQYF.

V usage is TRBV5-4 and J usage is TRBJ1-4, with 11 positions matching TRBD1. Germline loops: CDR1 SGHNT, CDR2 YYREEE (reference sequence). The CDR3 spans 16 residues. Trimming took 0 bases from V and 7 from J; bases not matched to a gene: 5. CDR3 bases: TGTGCCAGCAGCTTGGGAGGGACAGGGGGGATTGAAAAACTGTTTTTT. It codes for CASSLGGTGGIEKLFF.

This rearrangement joins TRBV3-1 (or the pseudogene TRBV3-2) to TRBJ2-5; the D gene is possibly TRBD2 (5 bases). Trimming pared 1 base from V and 2 bases from J, leaving 11 bases between. Germline loops: CDR1 LGHDT, CDR2 YNNKEL (reference sequence). The CDR3 is 15 residues long. CDR3 sequence: CASSQGPGSQETQYF. The CDR3 DNA follows: TGTGCCAGCAGCCAAGGTCCGGGGTCACAAGAGACCCAGTACTTC.

The chain is built from TRBV28 and TRBJ2-3, with D possibly being TRBD1 (5 bases). CDR1 is MDHEN, CDR2 SYDVKM, per germline. Between the trimmed V and J ends, which lost 6 bases and 3 bases, there was a span of 13 bases. The CDR3 spans 14 residues. The CDR3 nucleotides are TGTGCCAGCAGCCTCCCCACAGGAACAGATACGCAGTATTTT. Translating it yields CASSLPTGTDTQYF.

V and J are TRBV4-2 and TRBJ2-3; a weak D match, TRBD2 (6 bases). The CDR3 sequence is 16 residues long. Germline loops: CDR1 LGHNA, CDR2 YNFKEQ. V lost 0 bases and J 6 bases, leaving 16 bases between the germline ends. The CDR3 region has the DNA TGTGCCAGCAGCCAAGATGTAGCGGCCCAGAGGGATACGCAGTATTTT. The encoded protein is CASSQDVAAQRDTQYF.

This chain connects TRBV10-3 to TRBJ2-3; D uncertain. Trimming shortened V by 10 bases and J by 1 base, and 9 bases separated the two germline ends. The CDR3 has 12 residues. Germline V gene lookup returns CDR1 ENHRY and CDR2 SYGVKD. The CDR3 DNA sequence: TGTGCCACCCGACGGGGCACAGATACGCAGTATTTT. Protein: CATRRGTDTQYF.

The V gene is TRBV5-1, the J gene TRBJ2-7, with D tentatively TRBD2 (5 bases). The CDR3 has 12 residues. V was clipped by 5 bases and J by 2 bases, with 8 bases between them. Germline V gene data show CDR1 as SGHRS and CDR2 as YFSETQ. CDR3 sequence (DNA): TGCGCCAGCAGAGAGGGAGCCTACGAGCAGTACTTC. Protein sequence: CASREGAYEQYF.

This chain connects TRBV2 to TRBJ2-7; 8 positions agree with TRBD1. With V trimmed by 4 bases and J by 0 bases, 8 bases remained unmatched. Germline CDR1 reads SNHLY; CDR2 reads FYNNEI. The CDR3 is 16 residues long. This CDR3 is CASSVTRGQASYEQYF. CDR3 bases: TGTGCCAGCAGTGTAACTCGGGGACAGGCCTCCTACGAGCAGTACTTC.

This CDR3 is CASSDGQEGTQYF. The CDR3 DNA reads TGTGCCAGCAGTGATGGGCAAGAGGGGACCCAGTACTTC. This rearrangement joins TRBV2 to TRBJ2-5; D perhaps matches TRBD2 (5 bases). CDR3 length: 13 amino acids. Germline V gene lookup returns CDR1 SNHLY and CDR2 FYNNEI. V was clipped by 3 bases and J by 7 bases, with 12 bases between them.

The rearrangement uses TRBV2 and TRBJ1-5; 8 bases are shared with TRBD1. Germline assignment: CDR1 SNHLY and CDR2 FYNNEI. The V and J ends lost 0 bases and 2 bases, in that order; junction bases with no gene match: 0. The CDR3 sequence is 15 residues long. In nucleotides, the CDR3 is TGTGCCAGCAGTGAAGCGACAGGGGGCAATCAGCCCCAGCATTTT. Its translation is CASSEATGGNQPQHF.

V usage is TRBV3-1 (or the pseudogene TRBV3-2) and J usage is TRBJ1-1, with D hard to call. Trimming left V 4 bases short and J 1 base short, with 13 bases between. CDR3 size: 15 residues. Germline V gene lookup returns CDR1 LGHDT and CDR2 YNNKEL (reference sequence). CDR3 sequence reads: CASSPYDTANTEAFF. CDR3 coding DNA: TGTGCCAGCAGCCCATATGACACCGCGAACACTGAAGCTTTCTTT.

Concerning this clone itself: The same CDR3 also results from other DNA sequences found in this sample. This chain connects TRBV10-3 to TRBJ2-5; 7 bases align to TRBD2. The ends lost 0 bases at V and 2 bases at J; junction bases unmatched: 0. Germline CDR1 reads ENHRY; CDR2 reads SYGVKD. CDR3 length: 14 residues. In nucleotides, the CDR3 is TGTGCCATCAGTGAGTCGGGGGGGCAAGAGACCCAGTACTTC. This sequence encodes CAISESGGQETQYF.

This clone has just a few counts. This chain connects TRBV10-1 to TRBJ2-5; 7 nucleotides match TRBD1. Germline CDR1 reads WNHNN; CDR2 reads SYGVQD (reference sequence). This CDR3 has 15 amino acids. After removal of 5 bases from V and 0 bases from J, the junction contained 6 bases not matched to a gene. CDR3 in amino acids: CASSPQTGNQETQYF. The CDR3 DNA follows: TGCGCCAGCAGTCCCCAGACAGGGAACCAAGAGACCCAGTACTTC.

The chain links TRBV5-1 to TRBJ1-5, with D unclear. Trimming pared 2 bases from V and 7 bases from J, leaving 4 bases between. This CDR3 region has 11 residues. CDR1 is SGHRS and CDR2 is YFSETQ in the germline V gene. CDR3 DNA sequence: TGCGCCAGCAGCTTCGGGCAGCCCCAGCATTTT. Translation: CASSFGQPQHF.

V is TRBV6-5 and J is TRBJ1-2; the D is unclear. CDR1 and CDR2 (germline): MNHEY, SVGAGI. The CDR3 is made up of 11 amino acids. V was pared by 8 bases and J by 4 bases, with 8 bases between. The CDR3 region is CASRWAYGYTF. Here the CDR3 DNA reads TGTGCCAGCCGGTGGGCCTATGGCTACACCTTC.

The rearrangement links TRBV19 to TRBJ1-1, with a weak D call TRBD1 (6 bases). In germline, CDR1 is LNHDA, CDR2 SQIVND (reference sequence). The V and J ends lost 3 bases and 1 base respectively, with 9 bases between them. The CDR3 loop spans 14 amino acids. The CDR3 protein is CASSIGQTNTEAFF. The CDR3 DNA is TGTGCCAGTAGTATCGGACAGACGAACACTGAAGCTTTCTTT.

The genes are TRBV7-2 and TRBJ2-7; possible D gene TRBD1, 5 bases. Germline loops: CDR1 SGHTA, CDR2 FQGNSA. V lost 5 bases and J 0 bases, leaving 8 bases between the germline ends. The CDR3 runs to 13 residues. The CDR3 nucleotides read TGTGCCAGCAGCCCGGACACCTCCTACGAGCAGTACTTC. This encodes CASSPDTSYEQYF.

J is TRBJ1-2 and V is TRBV18; D not certain. The V gene lost 3 bases and the J gene lost 2 bases, with 10 bases spanning the gap. The germline V gene has CDR1 KGHSH and CDR2 LQKENI. The CDR3 has 14 residues. This chain's CDR3 is CASSPVQSNYGYTF. As DNA, the CDR3 is TGTGCCAGCTCACCTGTACAGTCCAACTATGGCTACACCTTC.